The 22 T cell receptor beta chains given below trace back to one sample, sequenced in a study of CXCR3-negative and CXCR3-positive naive CD8 T cells. In preparing the TRB cDNA libraries, 5' RACE with UMI labels was used. TCRdb reprocessed the 5' RACE reads, keeping one entry per CDR3 protein, no DNA. This sample's table reports just under 45,000 distinct CDR3 sequences. The sample taken for sequencing was memory CD8+ T cells from blood. Receptors originate from a human donor in good health. Some clones in this sample may be carry-over from other donors' samples.

V usage is TRBV7-8 and J usage is TRBJ2-1; TCRdb calls TRBD1, which cannot be checked without DNA. Germline loops: CDR1 SGHVS, CDR2 FQNEAQ. The CDR3 is made up of 14 amino acids. This chain's CDR3 is CASSLVGQDNEQFF.

The chain's CDR3 is CSVEEGTRGATNKKNIQYF. The chain combines TRBV29-1 with TRBJ2-4; the TCRdb D gene call, TRBD1, has no DNA to confirm it. The V gene's germline CDR1 is SQVTM and CDR2 ANQGSEA. The CDR3 extends over 19 amino acids.

The CDR3 loop reads CAISETGFQEKLFF. V is TRBV10-3 and J is TRBJ1-4; TCRdb gives TRBD1 as the D gene, but with no DNA this cannot be confirmed. Germline V CDR1 and CDR2: ENHRY, SYGVKD. The CDR3 contains 14 residues.

The chain employs TRBV7-9 and TRBJ2-5; TCRdb's D call, TRBD2, is unchecked because there is no DNA. Germline V gives CDR1 SEHNR, CDR2 FQNEAQ (reference sequence). The CDR3 totals 14 residues. Here the CDR3 reads CASSSVGGGETQYF.

J is TRBJ2-1 and V is TRBV4-3; TCRdb's D gene call, TRBD2, goes unchecked for lack of DNA. The germline V gene encodes CDR1 LGHNA and CDR2 YSLEER. The CDR3 length is 15 residues. The CDR3 reads CASSPTSDPYNEQFF.

The rearrangement joins TRBV29-1 to TRBJ2-7. CDR3 length equals 13 residues. Germline V gene data show CDR1 as SQVTM and CDR2 as ANQGSEA. CDR3 in amino acids: CSASRSDSYEQYF.

The chain is built from TRBV7-6 and TRBJ2-5; TCRdb outputs TRBD2, but without DNA this stays unchecked. This CDR3 region has 16 residues. The V gene's germline CDR1 is SGHVS and CDR2 FNYEAQ. The CDR3 spells CASSSTGTSGKETQYF.

The V and J genes are TRBV21-1 and TRBJ2-1; the D call of TRBD1 rests on TCRdb alone, since no DNA is present to check it. TRBV21-1 is tagged as a pseudogene. The CDR3 length is 13 residues. The CDR3 loop reads CASSIPAAGEQFF.

This chain joins TRBV29-1 and TRBJ2-7; the D call of TRBD2 rests on TCRdb alone, since no DNA is present to check it. The CDR3 spans 13 residues. The germline CDR1 and CDR2 sequences are SQVTM and ANQGSEA. This chain's CDR3 is CSVRVGAEYEQYF.

This rearrangement joins TRBV5-1 to TRBJ1-5. In germline, CDR1 is SGHRS, CDR2 YFSETQ. The CDR3 is made up of 15 amino acids. CDR3 loop: CASSPENYSNQPQHF.

The chain couples TRBV11-2 to TRBJ2-1; the D gene TCRdb calls, TRBD2, cannot be checked with no DNA. The CDR3 sequence is 16 residues long. CDR1 SGHAT and CDR2 FQNNGV come from the germline V gene. The CDR3 sequence: CASSLNGRLTYNEQFF.

The rearrangement joins TRBV7-6 to TRBJ2-3; with no DNA, the TCRdb D assignment of TRBD1 cannot be verified. This CDR3 contains 14 residues. Per the germline V gene, CDR1 is SGHVS and CDR2 is FNYEAQ. The CDR3 loop reads CASSTGQGADTQYF.

The chain combines TRBV29-1 with TRBJ2-7. Germline values: CDR1 SQVTM, CDR2 ANQGSEA. The CDR3 spans 12 residues. CDR3 residues: CSVLGQTYEQYF.

This chain's CDR3 is CASSLGRENQPQHF. The chain recombines TRBV28 with TRBJ1-5; as DNA is missing, the TRBD1 call by TCRdb cannot be tested. Germline V lookup: CDR1 MDHEN, CDR2 SYDVKM. This CDR3 is built from 14 residues.

The rearrangement joins TRBV4-2 to TRBJ1-5. Germline V gives CDR1 LGHNA, CDR2 YNFKEQ. The CDR3 has 18 amino acids. The CDR3 sequence is CASSQDSRSQAIGQPQHF.

V usage is TRBV6-2 or TRBV6-3 and J usage is TRBJ2-3; as DNA is missing, the TRBD1 call by TCRdb cannot be tested. Germline V gene lookup returns CDR1 MNHEY and CDR2 SVGEGT. The CDR3 is 15 amino acids. The chain's CDR3 is CASSPGQSSTDTQYF.

The rearrangement links TRBV6-4 to TRBJ1-6; checking the TCRdb D call of TRBD1 is not possible without DNA. This CDR3 is 15 amino acids long. CDR1 and CDR2 from the germline V gene are MRHNA and SNTAGT. Here the CDR3 reads CASREQGSYNSPLHF.

V and J are TRBV7-8 and TRBJ2-7; the D call of TRBD1 rests on TCRdb alone, since no DNA is present to check it. The CDR3 runs to 14 residues. Germline loops: CDR1 SGHVS, CDR2 FQNEAQ. The CDR3 sequence is CASSPGPNSYEQYF.

The chain has TRBV7-6 and TRBJ2-7; TCRdb indicates TRBD2, and absent DNA this call remains unverified. CDR3 length: 14 residues. The germline V gene has CDR1 SGHVS and CDR2 FNYEAQ. CDR3 loop: CASSSIAGGSEQYF.

This CDR3 reads CASSLSSYTGELFF. V usage is TRBV12-3 or TRBV12-4 and J usage is TRBJ2-2. The CDR3 covers 14 residues.

The rearrangement uses TRBV7-9 and TRBJ2-3; TCRdb calls TRBD1, which cannot be checked without DNA. The CDR3 extends over 18 amino acids. Germline loops: CDR1 SEHNR, CDR2 FQNEAQ (reference sequence). CDR3 region: CASSSSDVTGTSTDTQYF.

V usage is TRBV6-5 and J usage is TRBJ2-1; the TRBD2 assignment by TCRdb is unverifiable without DNA. Germline loops: CDR1 MNHEY, CDR2 SVGAGI. This CDR3 has 14 amino acids. This CDR3 is CASSYWEGDNEQFF.